This TCR beta chain was sequenced for a study of blood T cell repertoires in COVID-19. Here immunoSEQ multiplex PCR was the method, and the copy in TCRdb shows in-frame clones only, minus some. The sample consists of 45,000 or so clones, around nine tenths of them appearing once. A single count supports this clone. V lost 5 bases to trimming and J lost 1 base, with 4 bases between them. CDR1 is SGHTA and CDR2 is FQGTGA in the germline V gene. The length of the CDR3 is 12 residues. This TCR was sampled from a man aged 40-50 years with COVID-19, enrolled during active disease. The chain couples TRBV7-3 to TRBJ2-3; D not resolved. The sequencing input was peripheral blood. The CDR3 sequence is CASSPGTDTQYF. In nucleotides, the CDR3 is TGTGCCAGCAGCCCTGGCACAGATACGCAGTATTTT.